These 12 T cell receptor beta chains share one sample of origin, sequenced in a study of cytomegalovirus exposure and HLA in healthy donors. Primers: 60 Vbeta forward and 13 Jbeta reverse. Some clones are missing from TCRdb's copy, which holds only in-frame ones; the method was immunoSEQ multiplex PCR. The table has under 150,000 clones, about 85% seen once. Sequencing was carried out using PBMCs. The receptors here all came from a boy aged 5-17 years in good health and CMV-seronegative.

The J gene is TRBJ2-7, the V gene TRBV4-3, with 7 nucleotides matching TRBD1. The CDR3 totals 15 residues. CDR1 and CDR2 from the germline V gene are LGHNA and YSLEER. V shed 4 bases, J shed 2 bases, and the junction held 8 bases outside the gene matches. DNA of the CDR3: TGCGCCAGCAGCCCACAGGGGAGAGGGGCCTACGAGCAGTACTTC. Residues: CASSPQGRGAYEQYF.

This clone has a single count. The sample carries other DNA sequences with the same CDR3. The chain combines TRBV14 with TRBJ1-1, with D possibly TRBD1 on 6 matching bases. The length of the CDR3 is 15 residues. Trimming left V 5 bases short and J 0 bases short, with 13 bases between. CDR1 and CDR2 (germline): SGHDN, FVKESK. In DNA, the CDR3 is TGTGCCAGCAGCAGGCGAACAGGGATGAACACTGAAGCTTTCTTT. It encodes CASSRRTGMNTEAFF.

The chain carries TRBV7-9 and TRBJ1-3; 12 nucleotides align to TRBD1. Trimming took 4 bases from V and 0 from J; bases not matched to a gene: 7. CDR1 is SEHNR, CDR2 FQNEAQ, per germline (reference sequence). The CDR3 totals 18 residues. In DNA, the CDR3 is TGTGCCAGCAGCTCCTCCGGGACAGGGGGCTTCTCTGGAAACACCATATATTTT. Encoded protein: CASSSSGTGGFSGNTIYF.

This chain links TRBV7-8 with TRBJ1-5; D gene uncertain. Germline lookup yields CDR1 SGHVS and CDR2 FQNEAQ. CDR3 length equals 13 residues. Between the trimmed V and J ends, which lost 11 bases and 6 bases, there was a span of 17 bases. CDR3 coding DNA: TGTGCCCCACTTAAGCCCAGGCCTCAGCCCCAGCATTTT. Encoded protein: CAPLKPRPQPQHF.

The count of this clone is one. The rearrangement links TRBV5-1 to TRBJ2-5, with a tentative D call TRBD2 (5 bases). This CDR3 region has 13 residues. The germline gives CDR1 SGHRS, CDR2 YFSETQ. V lost 2 bases to trimming and J lost 5 bases, with 10 bases between them. The CDR3 spells CASSFRPGETQYF. As DNA, the CDR3 is TGCGCCAGCAGCTTCAGGCCGGGGGAGACCCAGTACTTC.

This chain joins TRBV4-3 and TRBJ1-3, with D uncertain. With 0 bases removed from V and 0 bases from J, the gap between germline ends came to 12 bases. Per the germline V gene, CDR1 is LGHNA and CDR2 is YSLEER. This CDR3 comprises 17 residues. The CDR3 DNA sequence: TGCGCCAGCAGCCAAGACGCAGGCCTTAGCTCTGGAAACACCATATATTTT. This gives the protein CASSQDAGLSSGNTIYF.

CDR3 sequence: CVTTAGGMWGNEQFF. The CDR3 coding sequence is TGTGTCACTACAGCGGGAGGTATGTGGGGCAATGAGCAGTTCTTC. V gene TRBV5-4 combines with J gene TRBJ2-1; 9 bases fit TRBD2. Germline V gives CDR1 SGHNT, CDR2 YYREEE (reference sequence). The CDR3 sequence is 15 residues long.

This chain links TRBV5-6 with TRBJ2-1; the D is unclear. Trimming removed 2 bases from V and 9 bases from J, with 12 bases in between. Germline CDR1 is SGHDT and CDR2 is YYEEEE. The CDR3 covers 13 residues. The CDR3 DNA sequence: TGTGCCAGCAGCTTCTTGGTAGCCGGTGAGCAGTTCTTC. This gives the protein CASSFLVAGEQFF.

This clone has just one count. The chain uses TRBV6-1 and TRBJ1-2; tentative D call: TRBD1 (5 bases). CDR1 is MNHNS, CDR2 SASEGT, per germline. The CDR3 runs 12 residues. Trimming stripped 2 bases from V and 4 bases from J, with 5 bases between. The CDR3 DNA sequence: TGTGCCAGCAGTGAAAGGGGCTATGGCTACACCTTC. It specifies CASSERGYGYTF.

The J gene is TRBJ2-7, the V gene TRBV6-6, with TRBD1 matching 9 bases. The CDR3 has 13 residues. CDR1 MNHNY and CDR2 SVGAGI come from the germline V gene (reference sequence). With V trimmed by 10 bases and J by 4 bases, 8 bases remained unmatched. CDR3 amino acids: CATTVTGGYEQYF. CDR3 bases: TGTGCCACCACCGTGACAGGGGGGTACGAGCAGTACTTC.

The chain recombines TRBV23-1 with TRBJ2-5, with TRBD1 identical over 10 bases. TRBV23-1 is given ORF status, its function remaining uncertain. V dropped 4 bases and J dropped 5; count of bases not matched to a gene: 25. The CDR3 spans 21 residues. CDR3 in DNA: TGCGCCAGCAGTCCCCCCCTAAAGCAATTAGACAGGGGGCTTTATCAGGAGACCCAGTACTTC. Its translation: CASSPPLKQLDRGLYQETQYF.

The V and J genes are TRBV7-6 and TRBJ2-7; 7 positions agree with TRBD1. The CDR3 runs to 14 residues. J lost 5 bases, V lost 8 bases, and 12 bases had no gene match. CDR1 is SGHVS and CDR2 is FNYEAQ in the germline V gene. The CDR3 nucleotides are TGTGCCAGCGTAACAGGGGAGTGGGTTAACGAGCAGTACTTC. Protein sequence: CASVTGEWVNEQYF.